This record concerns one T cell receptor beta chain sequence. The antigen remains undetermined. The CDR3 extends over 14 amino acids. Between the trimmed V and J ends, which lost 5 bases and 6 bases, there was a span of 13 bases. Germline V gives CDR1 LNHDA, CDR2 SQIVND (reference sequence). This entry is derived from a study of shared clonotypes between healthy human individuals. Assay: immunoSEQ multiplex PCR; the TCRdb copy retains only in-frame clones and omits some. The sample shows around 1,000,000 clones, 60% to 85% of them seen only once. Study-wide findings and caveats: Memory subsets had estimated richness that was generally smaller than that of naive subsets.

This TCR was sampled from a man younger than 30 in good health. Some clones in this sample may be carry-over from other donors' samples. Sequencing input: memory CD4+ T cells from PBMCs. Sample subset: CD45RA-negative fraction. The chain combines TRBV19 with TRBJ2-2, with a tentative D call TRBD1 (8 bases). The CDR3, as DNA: TGTGCCAGTAGTGTTACAGGGGGGGCCGGGGAGCTGTTTTTT. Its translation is CASSVTGGAGELFF. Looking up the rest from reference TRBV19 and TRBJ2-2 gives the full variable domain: DGGITQSPKYLFRKEGQNVTLSCEQNLNHDAMYWYRQDPGQGLRLIYYSQIVNDFQKGDIAEGYSVSREKKESFPLTVTSAQKNPTAFYLCASSVTGGAGELFFGEGSRLTVL.